The 16 T cell receptor beta chains below all came from one sample that was sequenced in a study of blood T cell repertoires in COVID-19. Data came from immunoSEQ multiplex PCR; TCRdb stores just in-frame clones and leaves some out. This table has 190,000 or so clones, roughly 86% appearing once. The sequenced material came from PBMCs or T cells enriched from blood (not recorded which). The receptors derive from a young man with acute COVID-19.

This clone occurred a few times. The V and J genes are TRBV13 and TRBJ2-3; 7 nucleotides match TRBD2. Trimming took 5 bases from V and 10 from J; bases not matched to a gene: 6. The CDR3 spans 12 residues. The V gene's germline CDR1 is PRHDT and CDR2 FYEKMQ (reference sequence). Here the CDR3 reads CASSPKGRAQYF. CDR3 DNA: TGTGCCAGCAGCCCGAAAGGGAGGGCGCAGTATTTT.

The chain uses TRBV24-1 and TRBJ1-2; maybe TRBD1 (6 bases). Trimming removed 7 bases from V and 2 bases from J, with 10 bases in between. CDR3 length equals 13 residues. Per germline, CDR1 KGHDR and CDR2 SFDVKD. The CDR3: CATRDSQNYGYTF. The CDR3 DNA sequence: TGTGCCACCAGGGACAGTCAGAACTATGGCTACACCTTC.

Notes on this clone: The junction departs from germline at one end; a sequencing error may be responsible. The J gene is TRBJ1-3, the V gene TRBV7-7, with TRBD1 as a possible D gene (5 bases). The germline CDR1 and CDR2 sequences are SSHAT and FNYEAQ (reference sequence). The CDR3 totals 15 residues. The CDR3 nucleotides read TGTGCTAGCAGCGCAGGGAGGTCGAGCGGAAACACCATATATTTT. Its protein is CASSAGRSSGNTIYF.

This rearrangement joins TRBV14 to TRBJ2-3, with 7 bases that match TRBD2. Germline trimming cut 10 bases from V and 2 bases from J; bases unmatched to any gene: 27. The CDR3 consists of 20 residues. CDR1 is SGHDN and CDR2 is FVKESK in the germline V gene. The CDR3, as DNA: TGTGCCATCAGACAAGGGGAGACTAGCCTCCCACCTTCTCACACAGATACGCAGTATTTT. This translates into CAIRQGETSLPPSHTDTQYF.

V is TRBV6-5 and J is TRBJ2-5; D possibly corresponds to TRBD2 (6 bases). Per germline, CDR1 MNHEY and CDR2 SVGAGI. The CDR3 contains 14 residues. Trimming pared 2 bases from V and 4 bases from J, leaving 11 bases between. DNA for the CDR3: TGTGCCAGCAGTTACATGGGGGGACGAGAGACCCAGTACTTC. Its protein product is CASSYMGGRETQYF.

In its sample, this clone was seen a few times. V gene TRBV10-3 combines with J gene TRBJ2-5; TRBD1 is a possible D gene (8 bases). CDR3 length: 13 residues. The germline V and J ends were trimmed by 9 bases and 3 bases, with 14 bases remaining between them. Germline CDR1 reads ENHRY; CDR2 reads SYGVKD. In DNA, the CDR3 is TGTGCCATAGGACAGGGAGGGGAAGAGACCCAGTACTTC. Protein product: CAIGQGGEETQYF.

The CDR3 coding sequence is TGTGCCAGCAGCAGCGGACAGGGAGGCTCTGGAAACACCATATATTTT. It specifies CASSSGQGGSGNTIYF. The J gene is TRBJ1-3, the V gene TRBV11-2; TRBD1 agrees at 8 bases. The germline CDR1 and CDR2 sequences are SGHAT and FQNNGV. V gave up 5 bases and J gave up 0 bases; unmatched junction bases: 6. This CDR3 is 16 amino acids long.

The chain has TRBV3-1 (or the pseudogene TRBV3-2) and TRBJ1-2, with D perhaps matching TRBD1 (5 bases). The CDR3 is made up of 13 amino acids. Trimming removed 3 bases from V and 7 bases from J, with 12 bases in between. CDR1 and CDR2 from the germline V gene are LGHDT and YNNKEL (reference sequence). CDR3 in DNA: TGTGCCAGCAGCCAGTCCAGGGTGGGTGGCTACACCTTC. Translation gives CASSQSRVGGYTF.

This clone occurred once. The gene calls are TRBV6-5 and TRBJ2-3; D is perhaps TRBD1 (5 bases). Trimming pared 1 base from V and 0 bases from J, leaving 11 bases between. The CDR3 is 16 residues long. Germline loops: CDR1 MNHEY, CDR2 SVGAGI. In DNA form, the CDR3 reads TGTGCCAGCAGTTACTTACCTAGGGGTAGCACAGATACGCAGTATTTT. It translates to CASSYLPRGSTDTQYF.

The DNA of the CDR3 is TGCGCCAGCAGCCAACCCAGGGGGAGAACTAGCGGGAGCGATACGCAGTATTTT. It specifies CASSQPRGRTSGSDTQYF. The J gene is TRBJ2-3, the V gene TRBV4-3; 11 bases fit TRBD2. Germline assignment: CDR1 LGHNA and CDR2 YSLEER. Trimming removed 2 bases from V and 6 bases from J; junction bases left unmatched: 13. This CDR3 spans 18 amino acids.

The rearrangement uses TRBV6-5 and TRBJ2-6; 7 nucleotides line up with TRBD1. The CDR3 loop spans 15 amino acids. The V segment lost 5 bases and the J segment 0 bases; nucleotides outside the gene matches: 1. The germline V gene encodes CDR1 MNHEY and CDR2 SVGAGI. The CDR3 sequence: CASSPGGSGANVLTF. CDR3 sequence (DNA): TGTGCCAGCAGTCCAGGGGGCTCTGGGGCCAACGTCCTGACTTTC.

The gene calls are TRBV19 and TRBJ2-2, with 8 bases matching TRBD1. This CDR3 spans 14 amino acids. V shed 2 bases, J shed 7 bases, and the junction held 3 bases outside the gene matches. Germline V gene sequence: CDR1 LNHDA, CDR2 SQIVND (reference sequence). The CDR3 reads CASSIQGAGGELFF. CDR3 coding DNA: TGTGCCAGTAGTATACAGGGGGCTGGCGGGGAGCTGTTTTTT.

This clone is a singleton in its sample. The chain links TRBV4-2 to TRBJ2-1; D may be TRBD1 (5 bases). The CDR3 contains 15 residues. Germline assignment: CDR1 LGHNA and CDR2 YNFKEQ. Trimming left V 6 bases short and J 0 bases short, with 12 bases between. CDR3 region: CASRPDRGSYNEQFF. The CDR3 DNA is TGTGCCAGCAGACCCGACAGAGGCTCCTACAATGAGCAGTTCTTC.

About this clone itself: Other DNA sequences in this specimen translate into the identical CDR3. V and J are TRBV28 and TRBJ1-4, with TRBD1 matching over 9 bases. CDR3 size: 15 residues. J gave up 3 bases and V 3 bases, and 2 bases lay outside the gene matches. CDR1 and CDR2 (germline): MDHEN, SYDVKM. CDR3 protein: CASSLGQGANEKLFF. The CDR3 region has the DNA TGTGCCAGCAGTTTGGGACAGGGCGCTAATGAAAAACTGTTTTTT.

This clone was counted only a few times. The V gene is TRBV7-9, the J gene TRBJ2-1; 14 nucleotides line up with TRBD2. The CDR3 spans 15 residues. The germline gives CDR1 SEHNR, CDR2 FQNEAQ (reference sequence). The junction had 4 bases not matched to a gene; V was cut back by 5 bases and J by 7 bases. CDR3 in amino acids: CASSPGTSGSNEQFF. The CDR3 nucleotides are TGTGCCAGCAGCCCTGGGACTAGCGGGAGTAATGAGCAGTTCTTC.

The chain carries TRBV21-1 and TRBJ2-3; the table's D call of TRBD1 was not tested on the DNA. TRBV21-1 represents a pseudogene. This CDR3 has 19 amino acids. Written as DNA, the CDR3 is TGTGCCAGCAGCAACTATAGGCCCCTCAGGGCTCCTAGCACAGATACGCAGTATTTT. Its protein product is CASSNYRPLRAPSTDTQYF.